This T cell receptor (beta chain) was profiled in a study of T-cell reconstitution after alpha-beta-depleted transplantation in children. Unique molecular identifiers were incorporated when the TCRbeta library was constructed. One entry per CDR3 protein results from TCRdb running MiXCR on the PCR reads. Of some 400,000 distinct CDR3 sequences in the sample, roughly 20% were seen once. The V gene's germline CDR1 is DFQATT and CDR2 SNEGSKA (reference sequence). CDR3 length: 13 residues. The V end was cut by 8 bases, the J end by 1 base, with 12 bases between. This clonotype was seen a few times. The starting material was PBMCs from the stem cell graft donor, obtained from the stem cell graft. The chain employs TRBV20-1 and TRBJ2-4; the D gene could be TRBD1 or TRBD2 (5 bases each). The receptor was derived from a human donor who donated a stem cell graft to a child with acute myeloid leukemia. CDR3 nucleotides: TGCAGTCCCAGGTGGGACGCCAAAAACATTCAGTACTTC. Its translation is CSPRWDAKNIQYF.